This TCR beta chain was sequenced for a study of T cell responses to AZD1222 COVID-19 vaccine. Sequencing was performed with immunoSEQ multiplex PCR; in TCRdb, only in-frame clones are kept and a portion is missing. Among 120,000 or so clones listed, just over 90% were seen once. A word on this clone: The antigen remains undetermined.

The CDR3 sequence is 14 residues long. Trimming pared 4 bases from V and 7 bases from J, leaving 13 bases between. In germline, CDR1 is LGHDT, CDR2 YNNKEL (reference sequence). General study results and limits: Donors skewed white British and female; clonal diversity was possibly underestimated.

The clonotype originates from an adult who received the AZD1222 COVID-19 vaccine. The sequencing used peripheral blood, collected 28 days after the second AZD1222 dose. This sequence joins TRBV3-1 (or the pseudogene TRBV3-2) and TRBJ1-4; D possibly corresponds to TRBD1 (6 bases). The CDR3 nucleotides are TGTGCCAGCAGCCCCCGGGGGCTGAGTGAAAAACTGTTTTTT. This codes for CASSPRGLSEKLFF.